The sequence of this T cell receptor (beta chain) was determined in a study of spatial heterogeneity in lung cancer (dated by TCRdb to about 2019). Broadly, across the study: Beta-chain transcripts were consistently detected in greater numbers than alpha-chain transcripts, which likely reflects a higher abundance of beta-chain transcripts. TCR alpha and beta repertoires were quantitatively compared across multiple tumor regions, matched nontumor lung and blood in non-small cell lung cancer. Nonsynonymous mutation counts, determined by whole-exome sequencing of tumor tissue, were related to TCR repertoire features. In the raw uncorrected reads, each unique combination of TCR and UMI appeared on average more than ten times. At surgery, both alpha and beta chains were TCR-sequenced in 200 to 250 tumor regions, fewer than 85 matched nontumor lung samples and around 50 PBMC samples. TCR transcript counts in tumor regions correlated strongly with a T cell transcriptional module score from matched bulk RNA-seq. The study at large found these results: Additional single-cell paired TCR alpha and beta sequencing was considered necessary to confirm, at a functional level, the hypothesis that regional TCRs recognize regional mutations. Counts of ubiquitous and regional expanded TCRs were found to correlate with counts of ubiquitous and regional nonsynonymous mutations, respectively. TCR-seq coverage of tumor T cells was estimated at only roughly 6.5% for alpha chains and approximately 12% for beta chains. A correlation was observed between the number of expanded intratumoral alpha and beta TCRs and the tumor nonsynonymous mutation count.

The protocol used for the library was 5' RACE. Reads for this sample came from a NextSeq 500. In the TCR library protocol, a unique molecular identifier was attached to each TCR cDNA molecule so that PCR and sequencing errors could be corrected. The authors' pipeline ran thus. Decombinator tools were used for TCR identification, UMI-based error correction and CDR3 extraction. Expanded TCRs were defined as those above a frequency of 2 per 1,000, corresponding to the top 1% of the tumor frequency distribution. Expanded tumor TCRs statistically deemed absent (corrected P<0.05) from at least one tumor region were classed as regional, and all other expanded tumor TCRs were classed as ubiquitous. Rényi diversity was computed with the R vegan package after subsampling each repertoire 100 times to 5,000 TCRs. CDR3 similarity networks were built from amino acid triplet string-kernel similarity, connecting CDR3s with pairwise similarity above 0.82. In TCRdb, the public reads were trimmed at Q25 with fastp and aligned with MiXCR, with productive beta chains retained. Duplicate CDR3 protein sequences are folded into a single record with the most common DNA and genes. V and J calls and clone size were set by TCRdb, not the authors. This sample holds 1,500 or so distinct CDR3 sequences; about 16% were observed only once. The ten largest clones take up approximately 15% of the sample.

This sample's time point label indicates: sample taken at primary tumor resection. Samples were obtained from over 70 patients with early-stage, untreated non-small cell lung cancer from the lung TRACERx cohort. For TCR sequencing, whole RNA was extracted from tumor and nontumor lung tissue, or from cryopreserved PBMC samples, and no cell sorting was done. Patients were selected for TCR sequencing only if sufficient RNA was available from at least two tumor regions. Tumor and adjacent nontumor lung specimens were reviewed by a lung pathologist before selection. Compared with the rest of its sample, this clonotype is hyperexpanded (1% or more). No antigen is known for it. The sample holds no much larger clone one base away, and base qualities are not on file. Taken from cysteine to phenylalanine, the CDR3 has 11 residues. The retained sequence is limited to the CDR3, 33 bases, with the frame set at the first base. V is pared back by 2 bases and J by 11 bases, with 7 bases lying between the germline termini. Based on the germline V gene (reference sequence), the CDR1 and CDR2 sequences are MNHNY and SVGAGI.

This chain is built from TRBV6-6 and TRBJ2-4, with TRBD2 perhaps the D gene, on 5 matching bases. The source was lung tumor tissue, collected at surgery. This receptor was taken from a male donor with early-stage non-small cell lung cancer. The DNA sequence is as follows: TGTGCCAGCAGTTACGACTATTTTCAGTACTTC. This codes for CASSYDYFQYF.